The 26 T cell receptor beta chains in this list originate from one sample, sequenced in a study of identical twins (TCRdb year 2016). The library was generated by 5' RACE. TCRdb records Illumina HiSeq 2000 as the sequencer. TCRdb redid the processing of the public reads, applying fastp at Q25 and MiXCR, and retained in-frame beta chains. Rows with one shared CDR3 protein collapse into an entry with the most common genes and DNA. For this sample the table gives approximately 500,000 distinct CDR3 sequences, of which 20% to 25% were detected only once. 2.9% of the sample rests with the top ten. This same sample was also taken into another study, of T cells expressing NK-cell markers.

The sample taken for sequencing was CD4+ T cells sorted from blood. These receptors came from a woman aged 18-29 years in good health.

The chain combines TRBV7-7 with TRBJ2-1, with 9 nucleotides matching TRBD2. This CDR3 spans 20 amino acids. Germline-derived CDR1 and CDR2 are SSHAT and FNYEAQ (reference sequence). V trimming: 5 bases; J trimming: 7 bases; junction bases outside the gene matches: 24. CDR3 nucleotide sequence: TGTGCCAGCAGCCAGGGGGTGGCGGGAGGGCCCAAACAGGGTTCGAATGAGCAGTTCTTC. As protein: CASSQGVAGGPKQGSNEQFF.

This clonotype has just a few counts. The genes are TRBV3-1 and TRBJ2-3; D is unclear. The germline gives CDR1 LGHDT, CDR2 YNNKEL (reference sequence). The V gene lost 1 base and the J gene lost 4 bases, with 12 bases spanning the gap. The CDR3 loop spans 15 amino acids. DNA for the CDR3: TGTGCCAGCAGCCAAGGAGTCGGCAGCCCAGATACGCAGTATTTT. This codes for CASSQGVGSPDTQYF.

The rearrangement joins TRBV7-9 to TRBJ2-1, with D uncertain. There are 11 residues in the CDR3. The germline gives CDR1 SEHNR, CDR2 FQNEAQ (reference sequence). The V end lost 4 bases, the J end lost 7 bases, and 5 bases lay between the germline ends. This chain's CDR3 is CASSWVNEQFF. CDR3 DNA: TGTGCCAGCAGCTGGGTAAATGAGCAGTTCTTC.

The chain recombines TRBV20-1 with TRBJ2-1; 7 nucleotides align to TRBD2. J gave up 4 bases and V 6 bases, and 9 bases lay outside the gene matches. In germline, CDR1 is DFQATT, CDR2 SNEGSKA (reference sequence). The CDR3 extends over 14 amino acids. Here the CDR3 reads CSAHHVAGYNEQFF. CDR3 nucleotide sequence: TGCAGTGCCCACCATGTAGCGGGTTACAATGAGCAGTTCTTC.

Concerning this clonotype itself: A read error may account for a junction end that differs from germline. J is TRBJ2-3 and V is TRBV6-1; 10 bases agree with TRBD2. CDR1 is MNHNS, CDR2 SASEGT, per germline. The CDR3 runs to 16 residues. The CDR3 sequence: CARGRGLAGGTHTQYF. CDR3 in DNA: TGTGCCAGAGGGAGGGGTTTAGCGGGAGGCACACATACGCAGTATTTT.

CDR3 bases: TGTGCCAGCAGCCAGACAGGGGGGAGGAACACTGAAGCTTTCTTT. Its protein is CASSQTGGRNTEAFF. This chain connects TRBV3-1 to TRBJ1-1; 9 nucleotides line up with TRBD1. CDR1 is LGHDT, CDR2 YNNKEL, per germline (reference sequence). The CDR3 sequence is 15 residues long. The junction had 3 bases not matched to a gene; V was cut back by 3 bases and J by 1 base.

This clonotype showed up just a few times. The CDR3 DNA follows: TGTGCCAGCAGCCCGCAGCATGGTTCCGAGACCCAGTACTTC. Its translation is CASSPQHGSETQYF. V usage is TRBV11-2 and J usage is TRBJ2-5; D gene ambiguous. From germline, CDR1 is SGHAT and CDR2 FQNNGV. CDR3 length: 14 amino acids. The V end was cut by 5 bases, the J end by 5 bases, with 15 bases between.

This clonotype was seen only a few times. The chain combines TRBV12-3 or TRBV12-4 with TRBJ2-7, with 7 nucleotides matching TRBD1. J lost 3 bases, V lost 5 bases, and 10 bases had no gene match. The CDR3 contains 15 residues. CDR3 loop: CASSPLRDSSYEQYF. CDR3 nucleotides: TGTGCCAGCAGTCCCCTCCGGGACAGCAGCTACGAGCAGTACTTC.

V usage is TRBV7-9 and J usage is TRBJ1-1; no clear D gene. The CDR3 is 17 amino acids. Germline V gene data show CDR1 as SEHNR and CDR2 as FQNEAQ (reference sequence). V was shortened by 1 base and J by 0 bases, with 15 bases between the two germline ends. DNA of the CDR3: TGTGCCAGCAGCTTAGTAGCCGGCAGCCACATGAACACTGAAGCTTTCTTT. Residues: CASSLVAGSHMNTEAFF.

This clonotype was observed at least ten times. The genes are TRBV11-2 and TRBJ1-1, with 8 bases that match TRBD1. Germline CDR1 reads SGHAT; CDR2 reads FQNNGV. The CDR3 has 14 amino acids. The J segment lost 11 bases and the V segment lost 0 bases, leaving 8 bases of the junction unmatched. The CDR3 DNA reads TGTGCCAGCAGCTTAGACCCAGGGGGCTCGGGGGCTTTCTTT. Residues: CASSLDPGGSGAFF.

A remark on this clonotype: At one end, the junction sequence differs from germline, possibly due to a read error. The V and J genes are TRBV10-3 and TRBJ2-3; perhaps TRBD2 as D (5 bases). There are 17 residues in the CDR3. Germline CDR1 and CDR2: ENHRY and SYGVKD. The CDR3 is CDISESRSGISTDTQYF. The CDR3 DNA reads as TGTGACATCAGTGAGTCTCGGAGCGGTATTAGCACAGATACGCAGTATTTT.

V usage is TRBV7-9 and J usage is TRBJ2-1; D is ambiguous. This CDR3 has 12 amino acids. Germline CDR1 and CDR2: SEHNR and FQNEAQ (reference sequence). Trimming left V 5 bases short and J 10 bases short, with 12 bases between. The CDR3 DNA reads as TGTGCCAGCAGCCCGAGCTTGGAGGAGCAGTTCTTC. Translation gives CASSPSLEEQFF.

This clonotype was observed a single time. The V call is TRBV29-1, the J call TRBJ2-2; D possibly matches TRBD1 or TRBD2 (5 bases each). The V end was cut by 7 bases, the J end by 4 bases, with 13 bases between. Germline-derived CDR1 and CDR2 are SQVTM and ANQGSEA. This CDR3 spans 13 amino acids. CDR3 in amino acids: CSARWGRTGELFF. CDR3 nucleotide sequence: TGCAGCGCCCGGTGGGGACGCACCGGGGAGCTGTTTTTT.

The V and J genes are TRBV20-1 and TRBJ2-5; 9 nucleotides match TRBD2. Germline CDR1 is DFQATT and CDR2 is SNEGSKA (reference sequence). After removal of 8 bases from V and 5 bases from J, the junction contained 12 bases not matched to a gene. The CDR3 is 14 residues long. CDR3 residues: CSPRLAAGGETQYF. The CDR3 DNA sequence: TGCAGTCCGAGACTAGCGGCCGGGGGGGAGACCCAGTACTTC.

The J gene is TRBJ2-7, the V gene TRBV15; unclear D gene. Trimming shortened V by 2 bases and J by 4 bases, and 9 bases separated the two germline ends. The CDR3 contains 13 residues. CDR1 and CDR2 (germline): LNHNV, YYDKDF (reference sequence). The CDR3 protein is CATSRKGRYEQYF. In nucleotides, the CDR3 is TGTGCCACCAGCAGAAAAGGAAGGTACGAGCAGTACTTC.

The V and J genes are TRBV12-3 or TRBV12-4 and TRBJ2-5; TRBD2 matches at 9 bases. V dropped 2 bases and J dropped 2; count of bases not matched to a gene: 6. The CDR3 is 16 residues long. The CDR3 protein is CASSLPPGLAQETQYF. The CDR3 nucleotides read TGTGCCAGCAGTTTACCTCCTGGACTAGCGCAAGAGACCCAGTACTTC.

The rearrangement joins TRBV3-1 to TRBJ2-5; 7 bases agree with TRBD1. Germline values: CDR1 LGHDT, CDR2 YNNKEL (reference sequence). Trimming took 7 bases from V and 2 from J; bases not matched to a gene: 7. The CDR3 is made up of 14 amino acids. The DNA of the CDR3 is TGTGCCAGCATGGGGACAGTATCTCAAGAGACCCAGTACTTC. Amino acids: CASMGTVSQETQYF.

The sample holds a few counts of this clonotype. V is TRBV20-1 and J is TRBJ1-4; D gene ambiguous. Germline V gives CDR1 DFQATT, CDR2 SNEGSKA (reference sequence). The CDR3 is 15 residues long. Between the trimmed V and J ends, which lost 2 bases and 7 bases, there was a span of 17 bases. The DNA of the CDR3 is TGCAGTGCTAGAAATCCCCGGGGAGATGGTGAAAAACTGTTTTTT. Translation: CSARNPRGDGEKLFF.

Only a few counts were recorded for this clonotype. Here the CDR3 reads CASSYSGRDTEAFF. DNA for the CDR3: TGTGCCAGCAGTTACTCGGGACGGGACACTGAAGCTTTCTTT. The gene calls are TRBV6-5 and TRBJ1-1, with D tentatively TRBD1 (5 bases). The CDR3 is made up of 14 amino acids. V was shortened by 0 bases and J by 3 bases, with 8 bases between the two germline ends. Germline V gives CDR1 MNHEY, CDR2 SVGAGI.

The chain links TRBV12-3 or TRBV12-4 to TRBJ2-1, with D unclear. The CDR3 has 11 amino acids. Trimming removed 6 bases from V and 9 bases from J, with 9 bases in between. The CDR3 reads CASRLFGEQFF. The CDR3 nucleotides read TGTGCCAGCAGACTTTTCGGTGAGCAGTTCTTC.

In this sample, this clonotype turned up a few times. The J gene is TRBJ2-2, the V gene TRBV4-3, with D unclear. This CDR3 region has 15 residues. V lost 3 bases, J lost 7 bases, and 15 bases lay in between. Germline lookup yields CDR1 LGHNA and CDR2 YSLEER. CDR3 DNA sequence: TGCGCCAGCAGCCAGACTCCGGACGTAGGCGGGGAGCTGTTTTTT. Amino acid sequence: CASSQTPDVGGELFF.

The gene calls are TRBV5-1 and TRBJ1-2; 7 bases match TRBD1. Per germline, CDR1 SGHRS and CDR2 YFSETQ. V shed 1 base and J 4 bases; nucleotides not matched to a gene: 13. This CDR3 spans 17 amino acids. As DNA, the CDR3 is TGCGCCAGCAGCTTGAATCTACGACAGGGAAGCGGCTATGGCTACACCTTC. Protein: CASSLNLRQGSGYGYTF.

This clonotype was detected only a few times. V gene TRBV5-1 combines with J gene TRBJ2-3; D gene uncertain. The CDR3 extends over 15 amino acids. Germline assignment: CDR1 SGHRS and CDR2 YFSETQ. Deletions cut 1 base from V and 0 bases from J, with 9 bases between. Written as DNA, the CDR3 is TGCGCCAGCAGCTTGTTCTCCAAAAGCACAGATACGCAGTATTTT. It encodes CASSLFSKSTDTQYF.

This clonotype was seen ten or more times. The CDR3 spells CASSLNSGSSYNEQFF. In DNA form, the CDR3 reads TGTGCCAGCAGTTTAAATAGCGGGAGCTCCTACAATGAGCAGTTCTTC. The V call is TRBV6-5, the J call TRBJ2-1, with 9 bases aligning to TRBD2. The CDR3 runs 16 residues. Germline values: CDR1 MNHEY, CDR2 SVGAGI. J was trimmed by 0 bases and V by 4 bases; bases with no gene match: 4.

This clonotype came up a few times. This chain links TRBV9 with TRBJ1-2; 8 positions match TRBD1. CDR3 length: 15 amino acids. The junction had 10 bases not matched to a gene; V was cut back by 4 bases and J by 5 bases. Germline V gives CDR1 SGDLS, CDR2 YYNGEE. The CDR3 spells CASSTTDRAGYGYTF. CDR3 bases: TGTGCCAGCAGCACGACGGACAGGGCAGGATATGGCTACACCTTC.

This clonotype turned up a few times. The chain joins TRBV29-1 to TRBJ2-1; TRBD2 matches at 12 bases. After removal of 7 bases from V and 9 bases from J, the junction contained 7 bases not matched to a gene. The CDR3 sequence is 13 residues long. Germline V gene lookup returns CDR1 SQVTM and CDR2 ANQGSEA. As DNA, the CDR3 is TGCAGCGCTGGACTAGCGGGGACGGGTGAGCAGTTCTTC. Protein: CSAGLAGTGEQFF.